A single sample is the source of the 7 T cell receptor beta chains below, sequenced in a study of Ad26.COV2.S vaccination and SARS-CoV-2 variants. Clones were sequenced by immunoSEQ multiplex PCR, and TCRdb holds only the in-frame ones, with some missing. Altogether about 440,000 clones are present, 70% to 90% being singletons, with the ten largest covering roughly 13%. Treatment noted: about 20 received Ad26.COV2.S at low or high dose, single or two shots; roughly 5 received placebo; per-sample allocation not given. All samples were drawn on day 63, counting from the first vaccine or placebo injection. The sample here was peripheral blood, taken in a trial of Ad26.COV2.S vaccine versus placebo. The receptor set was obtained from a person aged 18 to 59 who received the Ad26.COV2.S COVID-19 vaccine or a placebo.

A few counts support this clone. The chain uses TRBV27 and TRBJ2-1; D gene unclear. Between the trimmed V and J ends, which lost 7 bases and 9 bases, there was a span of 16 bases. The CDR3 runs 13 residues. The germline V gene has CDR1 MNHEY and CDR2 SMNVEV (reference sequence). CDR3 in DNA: TGTGCCAGCACTGGCTCGGGTCGACGTGAGCAGTTCTTC. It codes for CASTGSGRREQFF.

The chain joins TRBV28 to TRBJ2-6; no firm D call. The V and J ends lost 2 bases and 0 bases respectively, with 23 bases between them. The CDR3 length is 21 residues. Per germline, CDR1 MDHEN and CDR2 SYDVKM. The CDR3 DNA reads TGTGCCAGCAGTTTAAGGGCCCTTAGGGTCCCCTCCGGCTCTGGGGCCAACGTCCTGACTTTC. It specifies CASSLRALRVPSGSGANVLTF.

CDR3 sequence: CASSIPGPYEQYF. CDR3 coding DNA: TGTGCCAGCAGTATTCCGGGCCCCTACGAGCAGTACTTC. The J gene is TRBJ2-7, the V gene TRBV28, with no clear D. In germline, CDR1 is MDHEN, CDR2 SYDVKM. Trimming left V 5 bases short and J 2 bases short, with 10 bases between. This CDR3 spans 13 amino acids. Variable domain in full (rest from reference TRBV28 and TRBJ2-7): DVKVTQSSRYLVKRTGEKVFLECVQDMDHENMFWYRQDPGLGLRLIYFSYDVKMKEKGDIPEGYSVSREKKERFSLILESASTNQTSMYLCASSIPGPYEQYFGPGTRLTVT.

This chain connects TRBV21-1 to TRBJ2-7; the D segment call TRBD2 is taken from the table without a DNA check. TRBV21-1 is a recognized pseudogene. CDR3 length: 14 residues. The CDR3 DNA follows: TGTGCCAGCAGCAATCGCGGGAGGCCCTACGAGCAGTACTTC. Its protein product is CASSNRGRPYEQYF.

The CDR3 protein is CASYKQGARGYTF. The CDR3 DNA reads as TGTGCCAGCTATAAACAGGGGGCGCGAGGCTACACCTTC. This chain connects TRBV7-9 to TRBJ1-2; 9 bases map to TRBD1. Trimming at V came to 8 bases and at J to 8 bases, leaving 9 bases not matched to a gene. CDR1 and CDR2 (germline): SEHNR, FQNEAQ (reference sequence). This CDR3 contains 13 residues.

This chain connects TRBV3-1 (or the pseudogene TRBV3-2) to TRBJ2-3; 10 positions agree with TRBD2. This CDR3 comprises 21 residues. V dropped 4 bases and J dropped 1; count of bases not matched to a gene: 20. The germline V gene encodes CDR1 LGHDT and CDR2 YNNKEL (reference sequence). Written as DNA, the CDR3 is TGTGCCAGCAGCCCCCCCCGTAGTAGCGGGAGGTCGTTGGGGGGCACAGATACGCAGTATTTT. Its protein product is CASSPPRSSGRSLGGTDTQYF.

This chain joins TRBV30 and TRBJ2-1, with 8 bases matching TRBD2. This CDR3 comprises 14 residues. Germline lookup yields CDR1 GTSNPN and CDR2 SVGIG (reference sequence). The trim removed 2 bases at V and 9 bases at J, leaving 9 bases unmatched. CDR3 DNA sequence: TGTGCCTGGAGTCTTACGGGAGGGATCGGTGAGCAGTTCTTC. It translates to CAWSLTGGIGEQFF.